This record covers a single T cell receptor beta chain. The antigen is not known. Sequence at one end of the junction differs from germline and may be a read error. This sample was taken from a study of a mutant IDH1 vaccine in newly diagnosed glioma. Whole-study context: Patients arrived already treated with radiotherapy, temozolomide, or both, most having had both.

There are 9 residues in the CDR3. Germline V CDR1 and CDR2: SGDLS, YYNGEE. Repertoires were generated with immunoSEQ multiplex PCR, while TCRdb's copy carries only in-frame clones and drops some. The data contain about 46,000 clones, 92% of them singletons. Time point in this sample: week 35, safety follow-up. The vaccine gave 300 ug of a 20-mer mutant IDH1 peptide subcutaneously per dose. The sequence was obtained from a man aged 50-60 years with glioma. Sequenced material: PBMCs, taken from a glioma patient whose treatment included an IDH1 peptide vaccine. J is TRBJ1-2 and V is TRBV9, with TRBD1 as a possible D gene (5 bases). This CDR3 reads CASSPRQLF. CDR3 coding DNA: TGTGCCAGCAGCCCTCGACAGCTCTTC.